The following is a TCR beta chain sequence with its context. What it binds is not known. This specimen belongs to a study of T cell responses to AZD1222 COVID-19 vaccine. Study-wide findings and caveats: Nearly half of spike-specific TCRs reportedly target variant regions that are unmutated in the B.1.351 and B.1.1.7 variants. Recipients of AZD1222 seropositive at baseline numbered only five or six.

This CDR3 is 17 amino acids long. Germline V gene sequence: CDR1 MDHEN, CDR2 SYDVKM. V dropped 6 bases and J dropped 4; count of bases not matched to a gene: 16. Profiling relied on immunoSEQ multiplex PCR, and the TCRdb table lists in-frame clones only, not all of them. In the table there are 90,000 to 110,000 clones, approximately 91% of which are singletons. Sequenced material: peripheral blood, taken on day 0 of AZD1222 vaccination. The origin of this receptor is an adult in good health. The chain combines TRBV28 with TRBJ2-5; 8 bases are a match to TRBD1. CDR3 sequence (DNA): TGTGCCAGCAGATACAGGGGGACACTTAGGGGGTTAGAGACCCAGTACTTC. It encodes CASRYRGTLRGLETQYF.